Shown below are 13 T cell receptor beta chains from a single sample sequenced in a study of blood T cell repertoires in COVID-19. Clones were read by immunoSEQ multiplex PCR, and TCRdb kept only the in-frame ones, dropping some. The data show some 97,000 clones, with about 86% seen just once and 5% held by the top ten. Specimen: peripheral blood. The receptors derive from a human donor in a cohort sampled during active COVID-19.

The CDR3 region has the DNA TGCGCCAGCACAATTAAACCGGGACAGGGAAACTACGAGCAGTACTTC. Translating gives CASTIKPGQGNYEQYF. This chain connects TRBV5-1 to TRBJ2-7, with 9 nucleotides matching TRBD1. The V segment lost 6 bases and the J segment 3 bases; nucleotides outside the gene matches: 13. The CDR3 covers 16 residues. Germline CDR1 is SGHRS and CDR2 is YFSETQ.

This rearrangement joins TRBV3-1 (or the pseudogene TRBV3-2) to TRBJ2-2; 7 nucleotides agree with TRBD2. Trimming at V came to 1 base and at J to 0 bases, leaving 5 bases not matched to a gene. The length of the CDR3 is 17 residues. CDR1 LGHDT and CDR2 YNNKEL come from the germline V gene (reference sequence). CDR3 amino acids: CASSQGPRGANTGELFF. The CDR3 nucleotides are TGTGCCAGCAGCCAAGGGCCCCGGGGGGCGAACACCGGGGAGCTGTTTTTT.

The genes are TRBV9 and TRBJ2-3; a weak D match, TRBD2 (7 bases). The CDR3 contains 16 residues. Germline CDR1 and CDR2: SGDLS and YYNGEE. The V end lost 0 bases, the J end lost 4 bases, and 15 bases lay between the germline ends. CDR3 loop: CASSVGRGQRADTQYF. The CDR3, as DNA: TGTGCCAGCAGCGTAGGGCGGGGGCAAAGGGCAGATACGCAGTATTTT.

This sequence joins TRBV7-2 and TRBJ2-7, with 11 positions matching TRBD2. There are 16 residues in the CDR3. With V trimmed by 5 bases and J by 6 bases, 12 bases remained unmatched. CDR1 and CDR2 from the germline V gene are SGHTA and FQGNSA. The CDR3 region has the DNA TGTGCCAGCAGCCCCATTGGAGTAGCGGGAGGGCTCGAGCAGTACTTC. It translates to CASSPIGVAGGLEQYF.

This clone was seen a single time. The chain uses TRBV7-2 and TRBJ2-4; D unclear. The V and J ends lost 5 bases and 0 bases respectively, with 11 bases between them. The CDR3 length is 15 residues. Germline CDR1 is SGHTA and CDR2 is FQGNSA. This CDR3 is CASSHDGLAKNIQYF. In nucleotides, the CDR3 is TGTGCCAGCAGCCACGACGGGTTAGCCAAAAACATTCAGTACTTC.

V gene TRBV7-9 combines with J gene TRBJ2-2, with 8 positions matching TRBD2. Germline CDR1 is SEHNR and CDR2 is FQNEAQ (reference sequence). The CDR3 spans 15 residues. J gave up 5 bases and V 5 bases, and 7 bases lay outside the gene matches. CDR3 loop: CASSPGLGRTGELFF. Here the CDR3 DNA reads TGTGCCAGCAGCCCGGGACTAGGGCGGACCGGGGAGCTGTTTTTT. The complete variable domain, with remaining parts taken from reference TRBV7-9 and TRBJ2-2, reads DTGVSQNPRHKITKRGQNVTFRCDPISEHNRLYWYRQTLGQGPEFLTYFQNEAQLEKSRLLSDRFSAERPKGSFSTLEIQRTEQGDSAMYLCASSPGLGRTGELFFGEGSRLTVL.

V usage is TRBV6-5 and J usage is TRBJ1-4; 8 bases match TRBD1. The CDR3 extends over 15 amino acids. Per germline, CDR1 MNHEY and CDR2 SVGAGI. Trimming cost V 7 bases and J 7 bases; bases outside gene matches: 11. CDR3 residues: CASKGQGARGEKLFF. The CDR3 DNA reads as TGTGCCAGCAAAGGGCAGGGGGCGCGAGGTGAAAAACTGTTTTTT.

The CDR3 region is CATSSSTSGSTDTQYF. DNA for the CDR3: TGTGCCACCAGCAGCTCAACTAGCGGGAGCACAGATACGCAGTATTTT. This chain joins TRBV15 and TRBJ2-3, with 9 bases matching TRBD2. Germline V gene sequence: CDR1 LNHNV, CDR2 YYDKDF (reference sequence). This CDR3 has 16 amino acids. V was pared by 3 bases and J by 0 bases, with 4 bases of the junction left unmatched.

The V gene is TRBV20-1, the J gene TRBJ1-5; TRBD1 might be the D (6 bases). The germline gives CDR1 DFQATT, CDR2 SNEGSKA (reference sequence). CDR3 length: 12 amino acids. Between the trimmed V and J ends, which lost 3 bases and 7 bases, there was a span of 10 bases. The CDR3 region has the DNA TGCAGTGCTAGTTCACAGGGACAGCCCCAGCATTTT. It codes for CSASSQGQPQHF.

V and J are TRBV21-1 and TRBJ1-2. TRBV21-1 is described as a pseudogene. The CDR3 extends over 15 amino acids. The CDR3 loop is CASSKEGGGYYGYTF. The CDR3 DNA is TGTGCCAGCAGCAAAGAAGGGGGGGGCTACTATGGCTACACCTTC.

The rearrangement uses TRBV24-1 and TRBJ2-1; TRBD1 might be the D (6 bases). The germline V gene encodes CDR1 KGHDR and CDR2 SFDVKD. The CDR3 spans 15 residues. Trimming removed 3 bases at V and 3 bases at J, with 11 bases between. The CDR3 region is CATSDPGQNYNEQFF. CDR3 DNA: TGTGCCACCAGTGATCCAGGACAGAACTACAATGAGCAGTTCTTC.

This clone was observed a single time. The chain has TRBV6-5 and TRBJ1-5, with D perhaps matching TRBD1 (5 bases). The CDR3 has 13 amino acids. Germline V gene data show CDR1 as MNHEY and CDR2 as SVGAGI. V lost 9 bases, J lost 4 bases, and 13 bases lay in between. CDR3 sequence (DNA): TGTGCCAGTCTCGGCGGGGGAAATCAGCCCCAGCATTTT. Translated, it gives CASLGGGNQPQHF.

The chain uses TRBV19 and TRBJ2-4; the D gene is possibly TRBD2 (6 bases). The V and J ends lost 5 bases and 7 bases respectively, with 15 bases between them. This CDR3 contains 14 residues. Germline V gives CDR1 LNHDA, CDR2 SQIVND (reference sequence). The CDR3 DNA reads as TGTGCCAGTAGTGACGGGGCGGAGGGGAACATTCAGTACTTC. It codes for CASSDGAEGNIQYF.